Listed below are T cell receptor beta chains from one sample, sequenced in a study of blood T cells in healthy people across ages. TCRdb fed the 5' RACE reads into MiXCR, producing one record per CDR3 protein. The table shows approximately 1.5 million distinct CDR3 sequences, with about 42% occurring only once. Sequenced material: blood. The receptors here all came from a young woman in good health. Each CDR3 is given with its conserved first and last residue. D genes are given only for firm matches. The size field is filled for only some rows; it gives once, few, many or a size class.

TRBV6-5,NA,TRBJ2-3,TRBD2,CASSFLVGSGGSDTQYF,TGTGCCAGCAGTTTCCTGGTGGGTAGCGGGGGGTCAGATACGCAGTATTTT
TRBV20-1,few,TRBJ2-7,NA,CGYQEVWDYEQYF,TGCGGTTACCAGGAGGTGTGGGACTACGAGCAGTACTTC
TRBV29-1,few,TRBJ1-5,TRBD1,CSALDRDDQPQHF,TGCAGCGCCCTCGACAGGGACGATCAGCCCCAGCATTTT
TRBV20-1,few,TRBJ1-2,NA,CSASGQPLGYGYTF,TGCAGTGCTAGCGGTCAACCGCTCGGCTATGGCTACACCTTC
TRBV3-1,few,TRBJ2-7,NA,CASSHPGSSYNEQYF,TGTGCCAGCAGCCACCCCGGGAGCTCCTACAATGAGCAGTACTTC
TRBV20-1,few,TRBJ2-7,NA,CSARNLMSSYEQYF,TGCAGTGCTAGGAACTTGATGAGCTCCTACGAGCAGTACTTC
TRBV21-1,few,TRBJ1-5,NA,CANSLGPYSNQPQHF,TGTGCCAACTCTCTGGGGCCATATAGCAATCAGCCCCAGCATTTT
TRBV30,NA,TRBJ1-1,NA,CAWSDPGAEAEAFF,TGTGCCTGGAGTGACCCCGGGGCCGAGGCTGAAGCTTTCTTT
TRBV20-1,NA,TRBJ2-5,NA,CSARGGIETQYF,TGCAGTGCTAGAGGAGGGATTGAGACCCAGTACTTC
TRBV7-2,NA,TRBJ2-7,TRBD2,CASSSRLGGNEQYF,TGTGCCAGCAGCTCTCGTTTGGGGGGGAATGAGCAGTACTTC
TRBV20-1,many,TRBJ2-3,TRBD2,CSARSGTDTQYF,TGCAGTGCTAGGAGCGGGACCGATACGCAGTATTTT
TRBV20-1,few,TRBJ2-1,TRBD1,CSAFTGTESYNEQFF,TGCAGTGCTTTCACTGGGACAGAGTCCTACAATGAGCAGTTCTTC
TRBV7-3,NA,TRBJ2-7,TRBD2,CASSLIGEGKSYEQYF,TGTGCCAGCAGCTTAATTGGGGAGGGAAAATCCTACGAGCAGTACTTC
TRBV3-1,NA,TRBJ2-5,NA,CASSHRGLGFETQYF,TGTGCCAGCAGCCATAGGGGGTTGGGTTTTGAGACCCAGTACTTC
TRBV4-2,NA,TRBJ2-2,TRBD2,CASSRGLAGGDGGIAGELFF,TGTGCCAGCAGCCGGGGACTAGCGGGAGGCGACGGGGGGATCGCCGGGGAGCTGTTTTTT
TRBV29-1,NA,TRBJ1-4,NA,CSVEVGGTNEKLFF,TGCAGCGTTGAAGTGGGAGGCACTAATGAAAAACTGTTTTTT
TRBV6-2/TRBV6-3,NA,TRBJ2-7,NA,CASSYWSKGNICEQYF,TGTGCCAGCAGTTACTGGTCAAAAGGGAATATTTGTGAGCAGTACTTC
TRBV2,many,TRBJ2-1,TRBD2,CASRTSGGRTYNEQFF,TGTGCCAGCAGGACTAGCGGGGGGAGGACCTACAATGAGCAGTTCTTC
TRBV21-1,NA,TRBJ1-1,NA,CASTTITVREAFF,TGTGCCAGCACTACAATTACAGTGAGAGAAGCTTTCTTT
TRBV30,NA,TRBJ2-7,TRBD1,CAWSGQGYFYEQYF,TGTGCCTGGTCCGGACAGGGGTACTTCTACGAGCAGTACTTC
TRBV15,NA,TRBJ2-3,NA,CATSRVQVGDTQYF,TGTGCCACCAGCAGAGTTCAGGTGGGAGATACGCAGTATTTT
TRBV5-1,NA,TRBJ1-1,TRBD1,CASSFGDRGFGTEAFF,TGCGCCAGCAGCTTCGGAGACAGGGGTTTTGGCACTGAAGCTTTCTTT
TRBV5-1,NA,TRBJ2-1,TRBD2,CASSLTLAGASYNERFF,TGCGCCAGCAGCTTAACTCTAGCGGGAGCCTCCTACAATGAGCGGTTCTTC
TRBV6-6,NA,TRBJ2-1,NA,CATHRVEGSEQFF,TGTGCCACACACAGGGTTGAAGGCAGTGAGCAGTTCTTC
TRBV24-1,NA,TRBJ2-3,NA,CATSDPGSTVTQYF,TGTGCCACCAGTGATCCGGGGTCAACAGTTACGCAGTATTTT
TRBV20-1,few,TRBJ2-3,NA,CSARYSGNTDTQYF,TGCAGTGCTAGATATAGCGGAAACACAGATACGCAGTATTTT
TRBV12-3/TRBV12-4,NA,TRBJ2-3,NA,CASSFHNRAPSTDTQYF,TGTGCCAGCAGTTTCCACAACAGGGCCCCTAGCACAGATACGCAGTATTTT